This T cell receptor beta chain was captured by sequencing in a study of shared clonotypes between healthy human individuals. The data were produced by immunoSEQ multiplex PCR, yet TCRdb's version contains in-frame clones alone and is incomplete. The repertoire consists of a few million clones, with just under 95% occurring once and the leading ten covering approximately 1.6%. The V end lost 3 bases, the J end lost 2 bases, and 10 bases lay between the germline ends. CDR3 length: 14 residues. Germline V gives CDR1 SEHNR, CDR2 FQNEAQ (reference sequence). The naive CD8 population came from CD45RO-negative cells selected for CCR7, without terminally differentiated effector memory CD45RA+ cells.

V gene TRBV7-9 combines with J gene TRBJ1-1, with D uncertain. Sequencing was done on a sample of naive CD8+ T cells from PBMCs. The origin of this receptor is a young man in good health. Some clones in this sample may be carry-over from other donors' samples. The chain's CDR3 is CASSFDGRNTEAFF. The CDR3 DNA follows: TGTGCCAGCAGCTTCGACGGGAGAAACACTGAAGCTTTCTTT.